This TCR beta chain was identified in a study of blood T cell repertoires in COVID-19. Clinical history reported by participants formed the basis on which cohorts were assigned. Data came from immunoSEQ multiplex PCR; TCRdb stores just in-frame clones and leaves some out. This sample has around 310,000 clones, with 88% found just once. This clone came up a few times. The CDR3 sequence is 15 residues long. CDR1 is LGHNA and CDR2 is YNFKEQ in the germline V gene. The V gene lost 1 base and the J gene lost 0 bases, with 10 bases spanning the gap. Sequenced sample: PBMCs or T cells enriched from blood (not recorded which). J is TRBJ2-7 and V is TRBV4-2; D perhaps matches TRBD2 (6 bases). This TCR derives from a man aged 25 to 40 who had recovered from COVID-19. CDR3 nucleotide sequence: TGTGCCAGCAGCCAAGGGGCGGGGAGCTCCTACGAGCAGTACTTC. It encodes CASSQGAGSSYEQYF.